This T cell receptor (beta chain) was retrieved from a study of cytomegalovirus exposure and HLA in healthy donors. The study sampled nominally healthy donors, though unrecorded immune exposures were likely. Primers for the PCR totalled 60 Vbeta and 13 Jbeta. Here immunoSEQ multiplex PCR was the method, and the copy in TCRdb shows in-frame clones only, minus some. In the table there are approximately 100,000 clones, around 75% of which are singletons. V shed 4 bases and J shed 0 bases, with 11 bases lying between them. The CDR3 contains 15 residues. The germline gives CDR1 SGHRS, CDR2 YFSETQ. Broader study findings: Later analysis reportedly placed an Asian-associated ancestry cluster below the approximately 730-donor mean in N-insertions. TCR beta sequences numbering 15,000 to 20,000 were associated with HLA alleles at 0.05 false discovery rate in a later analysis.

In the case of this clone: Its antigen is as yet unknown.

This receptor was obtained from a man younger than 35 in good health and CMV-seropositive. This chain links TRBV5-1 with TRBJ1-5; D gene uncertain. Sequencing was carried out using PBMCs. The CDR3 sequence is CASSESGDSNQPQHF. In DNA, the CDR3 is TGCGCCAGCAGCGAGAGCGGGGATAGCAATCAGCCCCAGCATTTT. Full variable domain (rest looked up from reference TRBV5-1 and TRBJ1-5): KAGVTQTPRYLIKTRGQQVTLSCSPISGHRSVSWYQQTPGQGLQFLFEYFSETQRNKGNFPGRFSGRQFSNSRSEMNVSTLELGDSALYLCASSESGDSNQPQHFGDGTRLSIL.